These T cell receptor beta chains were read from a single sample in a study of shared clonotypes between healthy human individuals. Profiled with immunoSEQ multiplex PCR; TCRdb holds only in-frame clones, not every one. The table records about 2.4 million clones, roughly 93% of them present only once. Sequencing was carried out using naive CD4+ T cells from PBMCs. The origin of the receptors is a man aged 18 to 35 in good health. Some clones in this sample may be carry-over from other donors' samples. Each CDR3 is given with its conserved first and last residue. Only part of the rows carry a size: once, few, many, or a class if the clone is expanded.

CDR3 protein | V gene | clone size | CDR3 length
CATSRPAGTSGTGELFF | TRBV15 | . | 17
CASSQQGTSSYNEQFF | TRBV4-2 | . | 16
CASSVAGNTGELFF | TRBV9 | . | 14
CASSPGTSGSGNEQFF | TRBV11-3 | once | 16
CASSPRTGPAGYTF | TRBV9 | . | 14
CASSQDYAGGKFF | TRBV4-3 | . | 13
CASSLGNRQETQYF | TRBV5-5 | . | 14
CATSRGSVNEQFF | TRBV15 | once | 13
CASRQLAGKSNEQFF | TRBV11-2 | . | 15
CASSSSGSNVKTQYF | TRBV11-3 | . | 15
CASSRAPTRAGHTDTQYF | TRBV5-4 | . | 18
CASSSDKNTEAFF | TRBV7-3 | . | 13
CASSVGRGNNLHF | TRBV9 | once | 13
CASSDRVLSTGELFF | TRBV11-3 | once | 15
CASSDLGGRKGDTQYF | TRBV10-2 | . | 16
CASSLTVEGEQYF | TRBV11-3 | . | 13
CASSLGHQLIDTQYF | TRBV5-1 | . | 15
CASSQDRAGGTDTQYF | TRBV4-1 | once | 16
CSARGRSTDTQYF | TRBV29-1 | . | 13
CSVGGGYQETQYF | TRBV29-1 | . | 13
CASSLWVGIKETQYF | TRBV5-4 | . | 15
CSVGTGGVEGNQPQHF | TRBV29-1 | . | 16
CATITGGDTIYF | TRBV19 | . | 12
CASSVGLSEQFF | TRBV9 | . | 12
CASSQEGRGRPSISF | TRBV7-9 | . | 15
CAWSAPGNIQYF | TRBV30 | . | 12
CASSKDRVSTEAFF | TRBV7-3 | . | 14
CASSREEGDKQYF | TRBV11-1 | . | 13
CAWTPGANVLTF | TRBV30 | . | 12
CASSLDRGETQYF | TRBV11-3 | . | 13
CASSSGLAGGGVEQFF | TRBV25-1 | . | 16
CASSLGVAPDTQYF | TRBV5-1 | . | 14
CASSLTGRGTEQYF | TRBV19 | . | 14
CASSVGGTSISEQYF | TRBV9 | . | 15
CASSLAGGSYNEQFF | TRBV28 | . | 15
CASRPPTRNTEAFF | TRBV28 | . | 14
CASSQQARVKAFF | TRBV14 | once | 13